What follows is one T cell receptor (beta chain) and its context. Its specificity is unknown. This record comes from a study of a mutant IDH1 vaccine in newly diagnosed glioma. On the study more broadly: Mean patient age was approximately 39 years; about 60% were male and 37.5% female. Earlier therapy was either radiotherapy, temozolomide, or both, and most got both. Study-level points and caveats: Across multiple MHC alleles, almost 95% of patients had vaccine-induced responses.

Time point specified: week 35, safety follow-up. With topical imiquimod, each dose of the vaccine consisted of 300 ug of mutant IDH1 20-mer peptide. The protocol was immunoSEQ multiplex PCR, while the TCRdb copy is restricted to in-frame clones and leaves out a portion. Of some 70,000 clones in the sample, more than 70% were seen once. The material was PBMCs, obtained from a glioma patient whose treatment included an IDH1 peptide vaccine. The origin of this receptor is a man between 18 and 35 years old with glioma.

The CDR3 nucleotides read TGTGCCAGCAGCGCCAGGGGCTTCGAGGGCTATGGCTACACCTTC. Translating it yields CASSARGFEGYGYTF. The chain has TRBV27 and TRBJ1-2; D perhaps matches TRBD1 (6 bases). CDR1 is MNHEY and CDR2 is SMNVEV in the germline V gene (reference sequence). The CDR3 contains 15 residues. V shed 6 bases and J shed 4 bases, with 18 bases lying between them.